Included here is one T cell receptor beta chain sequence, with context. This entry is derived from a study of blood T cell repertoires in COVID-19. Study details: Samples representing acute and convalescent COVID-19 were sourced from the United States, Italy and Spain. PBMCs, B-cell-depleted T cells, or T cells were the source of the cDNA or gDNA that made up the material.

As handled by the study authors: Reference gene primer amplification in the assay estimated nucleated cell counts. Here immunoSEQ multiplex PCR was the method, and the copy in TCRdb shows in-frame clones only, minus some. V and J calls and clone size follow that table, whereas D and trimming were derived from the DNA. The data show 95,000 to 100,000 clones, with about 89% seen just once and 11% held by the top ten. Germline CDR1 is LNHDA and CDR2 is SQIVND (reference sequence). This CDR3 has 16 residues. Trimming removed 7 bases from V and 4 bases from J; junction bases left unmatched: 11. The sequence was obtained from a woman aged 25 to 39 with acute or convalescent COVID-19. This chain joins TRBV19 and TRBJ2-2, with 8 bases identical to TRBD1. Sequencing used peripheral blood. The DNA for the CDR3 is TGTGCCAGTACCATCCTCGGACAGGGAAGCACCGGGGAGCTGTTTTTT. Protein sequence: CASTILGQGSTGELFF.